These 16 T cell receptor beta chains were all obtained from the same sample, sequenced in a study of T-cell reconstitution after alpha-beta-depleted transplantation in children. Construction of the TCRbeta library involved unique molecular identifiers. Via MiXCR, TCRdb re-called the PCR reads, giving one row per CDR3 protein. This sample carries 81,000 or so distinct CDR3 sequences, around 15% of them seen once, and the ten largest clones take 15% to 20%. Here the sequenced sample was PBMCs, mostly from graft donor cells, taken 180 days after TCRalphabeta/CD19-depleted stem cell transplant. The receptors derive from a male patient between 2 and 10 years old who had a stem cell transplant for acute lymphoblastic leukemia, so the T cells may come from the graft donor.

The CDR3 DNA reads TGCGCCAGCAGCTCCCCAGATGGGCCAGATACGCAGTATTTT. As protein: CASSSPDGPDTQYF. The chain couples TRBV5-1 to TRBJ2-3; D ambiguous. Germline-derived CDR1 and CDR2 are SGHRS and YFSETQ. This CDR3 spans 14 amino acids. Trimming removed 3 bases at V and 4 bases at J, with 12 bases between.

This clonotype was picked up many times. The chain links TRBV20-1 to TRBJ1-5; 9 bases are shared with TRBD1. There are 15 residues in the CDR3. Unmatched junction bases numbered 9, after V lost 3 bases and J lost 6 bases. The germline V gene encodes CDR1 DFQATT and CDR2 SNEGSKA (reference sequence). The DNA of the CDR3 is TGCAGTGCTAGGGCTGGACAGGGGATCGTTCAGCCCCAGCATTTT. This translates into CSARAGQGIVQPQHF.

The rearrangement uses TRBV29-1 and TRBJ2-7, with D perhaps given as TRBD1 or TRBD2 (5 bases each). Germline loops: CDR1 SQVTM, CDR2 ANQGSEA. This CDR3 comprises 14 residues. Between the trimmed V and J ends, which lost 4 bases and 0 bases, there was a span of 13 bases. The DNA of the CDR3 is TGCAGCGTTGGCCCCGGGACCTACTCCTACGAGCAGTACTTC. Translating it yields CSVGPGTYSYEQYF.

There are a few counts of this clonotype. The V gene is TRBV7-9, the J gene TRBJ1-5, with 7 bases matching TRBD1. Trimming cost V 5 bases and J 2 bases; bases outside gene matches: 9. This CDR3 region has 16 residues. The germline V gene encodes CDR1 SEHNR and CDR2 FQNEAQ (reference sequence). In DNA form, the CDR3 reads TGTGCCAGCAGCACCTCTCACAGGGGAGGCAATCAGCCCCAGCATTTT. Residues: CASSTSHRGGNQPQHF.

This clonotype was seen a few times. The chain is built from TRBV28 and TRBJ1-5; D is unclear. Germline V gene data show CDR1 as MDHEN and CDR2 as SYDVKM. This CDR3 spans 19 amino acids. Trimming left V 5 bases short and J 0 bases short, with 23 bases between. CDR3 DNA sequence: TGTGCCAGCAGTAAGATCGGGCCTTTGGCCACTTATAGCAATCAGCCCCAGCATTTT. Its translation: CASSKIGPLATYSNQPQHF.

This clonotype was counted ten times or more. CDR3 protein: CASAQHYEQYF. In nucleotides, the CDR3 is TGTGCCAGCGCACAGCACTACGAGCAGTACTTC. The V and J genes are TRBV6-2 or TRBV6-3 and TRBJ2-7; D uncertain. CDR1 and CDR2 (germline): MNHEY, SVGEGT. V was shortened by 8 bases and J by 3 bases, with 8 bases between the two germline ends. There are 11 residues in the CDR3.

This clonotype was detected only a few times. This chain connects TRBV7-2 to TRBJ1-5; TRBD1 matches at 7 bases. Germline CDR1 and CDR2: SGHTA and FQGNSA. Trimming cost V 1 base and J 7 bases; bases outside gene matches: 13. The CDR3 spans 17 residues. The CDR3 DNA reads TGTGCCAGCAGCTTAGAAGGGCGACAGGGAATGTGGCAGCCCCAGCATTTT. Protein: CASSLEGRQGMWQPQHF.

The chain employs TRBV5-1 and TRBJ2-3; TRBD1 matches at 8 bases. Germline V gene sequence: CDR1 SGHRS, CDR2 YFSETQ. After removal of 7 bases from V and 1 base from J, the junction contained 14 bases not matched to a gene. The CDR3 spans 17 residues. The CDR3 bases are TGCGCCAGCCAGAGGTTTCCCTGGGGACAGGGCACAGATACGCAGTATTTT. Amino acid sequence: CASQRFPWGQGTDTQYF.

This clonotype was recorded many times. The rearrangement uses TRBV7-6 and TRBJ2-1, with 10 bases that match TRBD2. Germline CDR1 reads SGHVS; CDR2 reads FNYEAQ. Losses at the gene ends were 1 base for V and 7 bases for J; bases not matched to a gene: 4. The CDR3 is 15 amino acids. CDR3 bases: TGTGCCAGCAGCTTAGAACTAGCGGGGAGGAATGAGCAGTTCTTC. It codes for CASSLELAGRNEQFF.

This chain joins TRBV6-1 and TRBJ2-7; TRBD2 matches at 8 bases. CDR3 length equals 13 residues. Trimming took 6 bases from V and 6 from J; bases not matched to a gene: 7. Per germline, CDR1 MNHNS and CDR2 SASEGT. The CDR3 nucleotides are TGTGCCAGCAGACAAGGACTAGCTCGCGAGCAGTACTTC. Protein product: CASRQGLAREQYF.

The rearrangement joins TRBV10-3 to TRBJ1-1; no reliable D call. Between the trimmed V and J ends, which lost 7 bases and 8 bases, there was a span of 14 bases. This CDR3 has 12 amino acids. The germline gives CDR1 ENHRY, CDR2 SYGVKD. CDR3 nucleotide sequence: TGTGCCATCACCCAAGGAGGGATGGAAGCTTTCTTT. As protein: CAITQGGMEAFF.

A few counts support this clonotype. The DNA for the CDR3 is TGCGCCAGCCGACTAGCGAGCGGGGAGCTGTTTTTT. Amino acids: CASRLASGELFF. The gene calls are TRBV5-1 and TRBJ2-2; 8 bases line up with TRBD2. V lost 7 bases, J lost 7 bases, and 3 bases stayed unmatched. The CDR3 consists of 12 residues. The V gene's germline CDR1 is SGHRS and CDR2 YFSETQ.

The chain couples TRBV7-9 to TRBJ2-5; a weak D match, TRBD2 (6 bases). CDR3 size: 13 residues. V lost 3 bases and J 9 bases, leaving 14 bases between the germline ends. The germline V gene has CDR1 SEHNR and CDR2 FQNEAQ (reference sequence). CDR3 in amino acids: CASSFEAREAQYF. The CDR3 nucleotides read TGTGCCAGCAGCTTCGAGGCGAGGGAGGCCCAGTACTTC.

This clonotype was seen only a few times. The V and J genes are TRBV18 and TRBJ2-7, with D perhaps TRBD1 (6 bases). Between the trimmed V and J ends, which lost 6 bases and 0 bases, there was a span of 18 bases. CDR1 is KGHSH, CDR2 LQKENI, per germline. The length of the CDR3 is 16 residues. The CDR3 loop is CASSILGAPSSYEQYF. The CDR3 DNA is TGTGCCAGCTCTATCCTGGGGGCCCCAAGCTCCTACGAGCAGTACTTC.

The chain employs TRBV15 and TRBJ1-4; D is uncertain. The V gene's germline CDR1 is LNHNV and CDR2 YYDKDF (reference sequence). CDR3 length: 17 residues. V was cut by 0 bases and J by 4 bases, with 15 bases left in between. As DNA, the CDR3 is TGTGCCACCAGCAGAGATAAAGGGCCAGACGTTAATGAAAAACTGTTTTTT. This encodes CATSRDKGPDVNEKLFF.

This clonotype is medium-sized in the sample. This chain connects TRBV5-6 to TRBJ1-2, with D maybe TRBD1 (5 bases). Germline CDR1 SGHDT, CDR2 YYEEEE. CDR3 length: 16 amino acids. Trimming stripped 2 bases from V and 1 base from J, with 15 bases between. The CDR3 sequence: CASSLYFGGNNYGYTF. In nucleotides, the CDR3 is TGTGCCAGCAGCTTATATTTCGGGGGAAATAACTATGGCTACACCTTC.